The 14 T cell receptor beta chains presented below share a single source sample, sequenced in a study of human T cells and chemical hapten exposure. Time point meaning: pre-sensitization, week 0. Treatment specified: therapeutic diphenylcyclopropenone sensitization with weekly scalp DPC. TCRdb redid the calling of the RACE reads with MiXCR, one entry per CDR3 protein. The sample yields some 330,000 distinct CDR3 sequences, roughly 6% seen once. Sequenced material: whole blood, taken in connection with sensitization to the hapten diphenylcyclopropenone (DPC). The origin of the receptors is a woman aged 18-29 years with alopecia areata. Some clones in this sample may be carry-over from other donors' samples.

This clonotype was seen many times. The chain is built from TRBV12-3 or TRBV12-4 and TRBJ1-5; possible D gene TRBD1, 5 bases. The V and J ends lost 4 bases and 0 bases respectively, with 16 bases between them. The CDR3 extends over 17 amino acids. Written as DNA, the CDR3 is TGTGCCAGCAGTTACTTAGCGACAGCCTATAGCAATCAGCCCCAGCATTTT. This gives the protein CASSYLATAYSNQPQHF.

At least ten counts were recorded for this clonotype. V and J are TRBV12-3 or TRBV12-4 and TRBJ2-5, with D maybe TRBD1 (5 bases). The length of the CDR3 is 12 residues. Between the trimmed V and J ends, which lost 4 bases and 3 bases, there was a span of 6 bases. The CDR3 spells CASSWTKETQYF. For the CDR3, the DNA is TGTGCCAGCAGTTGGACAAAAGAGACCCAGTACTTC.

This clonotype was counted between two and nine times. The DNA for the CDR3 is TGTGCCAGCAGCTTAGAGGGAGGCACACCGAGAGGGGAGACCCAGTACTTC. Translated, it gives CASSLEGGTPRGETQYF. The chain carries TRBV7-9 and TRBJ2-5; TRBD2 might be the D (6 bases). The CDR3 sequence is 17 residues long. V was trimmed by 1 base and J by 5 bases, leaving 20 bases between them. Germline lookup yields CDR1 SEHNR and CDR2 FQNEAQ (reference sequence).

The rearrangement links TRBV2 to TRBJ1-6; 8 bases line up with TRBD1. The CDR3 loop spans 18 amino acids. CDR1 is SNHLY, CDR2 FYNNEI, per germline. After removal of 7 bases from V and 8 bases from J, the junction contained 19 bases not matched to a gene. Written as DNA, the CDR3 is TGTGCCAGCACGGACCTCCCAGATCGGACAGGGTGGCATTCACCCCTCCACTTT. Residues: CASTDLPDRTGWHSPLHF.

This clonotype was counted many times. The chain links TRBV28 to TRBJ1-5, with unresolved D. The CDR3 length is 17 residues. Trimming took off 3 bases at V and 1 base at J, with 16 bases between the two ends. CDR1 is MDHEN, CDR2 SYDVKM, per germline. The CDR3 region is CASSFRPRTKSNQPQHF. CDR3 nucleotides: TGTGCCAGCAGTTTTCGCCCCAGGACGAAGAGCAATCAGCCCCAGCATTTT.

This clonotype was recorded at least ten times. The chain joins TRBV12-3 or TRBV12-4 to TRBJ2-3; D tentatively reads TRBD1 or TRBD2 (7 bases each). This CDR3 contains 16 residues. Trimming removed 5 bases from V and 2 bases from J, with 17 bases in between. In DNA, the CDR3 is TGTGCCAGCAGTCCTACCAGGGGGAGGGCCACAGATACGCAGTATTTT. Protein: CASSPTRGRATDTQYF.

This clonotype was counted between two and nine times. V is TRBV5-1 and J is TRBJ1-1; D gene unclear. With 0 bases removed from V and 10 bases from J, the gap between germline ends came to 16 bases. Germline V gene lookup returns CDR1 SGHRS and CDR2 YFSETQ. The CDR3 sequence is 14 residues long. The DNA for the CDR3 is TGCGCCAGCAGCTTGGGCCGTGACGGCCTGGGAGCTTTCTTT. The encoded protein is CASSLGRDGLGAFF.

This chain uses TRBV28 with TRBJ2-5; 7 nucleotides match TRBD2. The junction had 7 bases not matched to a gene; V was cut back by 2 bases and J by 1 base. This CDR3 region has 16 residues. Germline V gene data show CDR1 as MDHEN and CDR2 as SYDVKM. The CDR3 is CASSLVGLAVQETQYF. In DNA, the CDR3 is TGTGCCAGCAGTTTAGTCGGGCTAGCGGTCCAAGAGACCCAGTACTTC.

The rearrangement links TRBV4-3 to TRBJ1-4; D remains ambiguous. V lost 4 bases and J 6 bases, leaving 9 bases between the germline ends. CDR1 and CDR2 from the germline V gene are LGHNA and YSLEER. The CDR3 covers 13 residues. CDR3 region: CASSPGIDEKLFF. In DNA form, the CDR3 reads TGCGCCAGCAGCCCGGGGATAGATGAAAAACTGTTTTTT.

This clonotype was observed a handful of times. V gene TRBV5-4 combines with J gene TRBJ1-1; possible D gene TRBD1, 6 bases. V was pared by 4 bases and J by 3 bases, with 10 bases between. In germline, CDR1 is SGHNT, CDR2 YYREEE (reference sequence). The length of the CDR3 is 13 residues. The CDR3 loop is CASSRNRDTEAFF. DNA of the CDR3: TGTGCCAGCAGCCGGAACAGGGACACTGAAGCTTTCTTT.

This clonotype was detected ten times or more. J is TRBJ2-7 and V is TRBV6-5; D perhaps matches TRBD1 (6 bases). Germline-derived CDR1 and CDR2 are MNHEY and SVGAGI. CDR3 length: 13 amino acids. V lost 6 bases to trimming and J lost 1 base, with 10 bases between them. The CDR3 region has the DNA TGTGCCAGCAGCCCGGACAGTTCCTACGAGCAGTACTTC. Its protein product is CASSPDSSYEQYF.

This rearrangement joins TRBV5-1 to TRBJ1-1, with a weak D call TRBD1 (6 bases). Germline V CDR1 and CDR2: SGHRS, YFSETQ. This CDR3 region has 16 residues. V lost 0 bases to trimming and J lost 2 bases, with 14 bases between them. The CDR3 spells CASSLAYGTTNTEAFF. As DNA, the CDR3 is TGCGCCAGCAGCTTGGCCTATGGGACAACCAACACTGAAGCTTTCTTT.

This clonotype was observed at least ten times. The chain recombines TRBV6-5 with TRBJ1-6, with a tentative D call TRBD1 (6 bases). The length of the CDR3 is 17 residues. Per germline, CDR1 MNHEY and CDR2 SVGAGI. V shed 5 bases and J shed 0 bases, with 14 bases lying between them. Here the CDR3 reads CASSRTRGVSYNSPLHF. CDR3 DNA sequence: TGTGCCAGCAGTCGGACCAGGGGAGTCTCCTATAATTCACCCCTCCACTTT.

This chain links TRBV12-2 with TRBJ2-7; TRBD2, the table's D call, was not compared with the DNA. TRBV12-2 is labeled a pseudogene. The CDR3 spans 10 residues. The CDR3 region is CASLRREQYF. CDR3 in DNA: TGTGCAAGTCTACGGAGGGAGCAGTACTTC.